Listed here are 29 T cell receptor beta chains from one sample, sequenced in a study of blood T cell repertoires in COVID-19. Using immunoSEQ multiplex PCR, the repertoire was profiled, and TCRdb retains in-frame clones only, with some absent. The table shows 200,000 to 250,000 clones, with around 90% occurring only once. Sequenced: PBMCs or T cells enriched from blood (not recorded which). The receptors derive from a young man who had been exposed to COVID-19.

The CDR3 DNA reads as TGTGCCAGCAGCCCGTCGGCCGGGGTTGGCAAAAACATTCAGTACTTC. Translation: CASSPSAGVGKNIQYF. The chain combines TRBV3-1 (or the pseudogene TRBV3-2) with TRBJ2-4; D possibly corresponds to TRBD2 (5 bases). Germline CDR1 and CDR2: LGHDT and YNNKEL (reference sequence). This CDR3 is 16 amino acids long. The V and J ends lost 4 bases and 3 bases respectively, with 16 bases between them.

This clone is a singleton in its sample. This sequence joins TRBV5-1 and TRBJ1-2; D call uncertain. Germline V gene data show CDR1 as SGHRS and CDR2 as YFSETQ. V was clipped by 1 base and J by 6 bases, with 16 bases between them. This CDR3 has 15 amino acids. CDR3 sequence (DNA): TGCGCCAGCAGCTTGTTTGAGGCGGAGGCGGATGGCTACACCTTC. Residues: CASSLFEAEADGYTF.

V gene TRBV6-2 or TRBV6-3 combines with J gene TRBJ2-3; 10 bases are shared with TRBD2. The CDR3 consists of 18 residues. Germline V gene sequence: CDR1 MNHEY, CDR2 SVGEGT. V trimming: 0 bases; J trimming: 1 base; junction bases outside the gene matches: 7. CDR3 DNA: TGTGCCAGCAGTTACTCGCTAGCGGGGGAGGGGGGCACAGATACGCAGTATTTT. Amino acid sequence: CASSYSLAGEGGTDTQYF.

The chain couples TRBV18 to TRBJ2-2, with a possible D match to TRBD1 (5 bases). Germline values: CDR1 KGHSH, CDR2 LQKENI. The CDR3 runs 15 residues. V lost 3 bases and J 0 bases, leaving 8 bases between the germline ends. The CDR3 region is CASSPDTTNTGELFF. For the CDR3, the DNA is TGTGCCAGCTCACCGGACACGACGAACACCGGGGAGCTGTTTTTT.

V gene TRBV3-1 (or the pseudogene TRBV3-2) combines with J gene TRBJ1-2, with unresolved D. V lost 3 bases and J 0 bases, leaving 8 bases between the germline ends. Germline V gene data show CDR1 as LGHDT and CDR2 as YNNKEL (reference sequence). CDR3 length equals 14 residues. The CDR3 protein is CASSQGRSNYGYTF. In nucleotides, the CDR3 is TGTGCCAGCAGCCAGGGCAGGTCTAACTATGGCTACACCTTC.

CDR3: CASSLQAGGRPDTQYF. The CDR3 coding sequence is TGTGCCAGCAGCCTCCAAGCGGGGGGGCGGCCAGATACGCAGTATTTT. This chain links TRBV7-3 with TRBJ2-3; 10 positions agree with TRBD2. The trim removed 5 bases at V and 4 bases at J, leaving 9 bases unmatched. CDR3 length: 16 residues. The germline V gene encodes CDR1 SGHTA and CDR2 FQGTGA. The whole variable domain, remainder taken from reference TRBV7-3 and TRBJ2-3, is GAGVSQTPSNKVTEKGKYVELRCDPISGHTALYWYRQSLGQGPEFLIYFQGTGAADDSGLPNDRFFAVRPEGSVSTLKIQRTERGDSAVYLCASSLQAGGRPDTQYFGPGTRLTVL.

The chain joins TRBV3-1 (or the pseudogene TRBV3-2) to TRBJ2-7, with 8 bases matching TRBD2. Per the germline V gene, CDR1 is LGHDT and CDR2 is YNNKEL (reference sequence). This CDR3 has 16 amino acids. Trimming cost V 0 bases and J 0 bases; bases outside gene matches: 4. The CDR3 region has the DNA TGTGCCAGCAGCCAAGACCCCCTAGCGGGCTCCTACGAGCAGTACTTC. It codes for CASSQDPLAGSYEQYF.

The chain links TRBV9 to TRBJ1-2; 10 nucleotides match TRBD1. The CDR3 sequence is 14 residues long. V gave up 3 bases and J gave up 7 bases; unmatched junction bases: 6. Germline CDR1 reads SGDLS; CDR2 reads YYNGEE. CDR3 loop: CASSAGTGEFGYTF. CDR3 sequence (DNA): TGTGCCAGCAGCGCCGGGACAGGGGAGTTTGGCTACACCTTC.

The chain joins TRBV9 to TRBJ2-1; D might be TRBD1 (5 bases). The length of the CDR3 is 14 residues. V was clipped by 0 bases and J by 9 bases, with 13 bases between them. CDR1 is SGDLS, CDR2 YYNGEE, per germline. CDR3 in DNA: TGTGCCAGCAGCGTAGGGCAGGGCTACGCTGAGCAGTTCTTC. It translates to CASSVGQGYAEQFF.

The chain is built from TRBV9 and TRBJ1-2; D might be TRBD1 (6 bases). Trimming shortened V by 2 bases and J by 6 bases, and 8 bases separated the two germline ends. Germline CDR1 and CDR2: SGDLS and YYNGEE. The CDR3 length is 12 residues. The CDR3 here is CASSVGADGYTF. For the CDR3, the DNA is TGTGCCAGCAGCGTGGGGGCTGATGGCTACACCTTC. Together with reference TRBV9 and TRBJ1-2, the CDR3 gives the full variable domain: DSGVTQTPKHLITATGQRVTLRCSPRSGDLSVYWYQQSLDQGLQFLIQYYNGEERAKGNILERFSAQQFPDLHSELNLSSLELGDSALYFCASSVGADGYTFGSGTRLTVV.

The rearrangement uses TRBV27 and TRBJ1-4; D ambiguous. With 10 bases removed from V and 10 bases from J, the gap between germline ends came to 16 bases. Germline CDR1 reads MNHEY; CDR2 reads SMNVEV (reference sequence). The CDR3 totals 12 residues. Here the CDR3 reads CATRELTGKLFF. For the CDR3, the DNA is TGTGCCACCCGAGAGTTAACCGGAAAACTGTTTTTT.

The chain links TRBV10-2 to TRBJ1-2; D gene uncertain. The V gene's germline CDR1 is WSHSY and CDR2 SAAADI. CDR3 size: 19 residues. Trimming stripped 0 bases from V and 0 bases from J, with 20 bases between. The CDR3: CASSESRVNRRLPNYGYTF. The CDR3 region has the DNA TGCGCCAGCAGTGAGTCGAGAGTTAATCGGCGGCTACCTAACTATGGCTACACCTTC.

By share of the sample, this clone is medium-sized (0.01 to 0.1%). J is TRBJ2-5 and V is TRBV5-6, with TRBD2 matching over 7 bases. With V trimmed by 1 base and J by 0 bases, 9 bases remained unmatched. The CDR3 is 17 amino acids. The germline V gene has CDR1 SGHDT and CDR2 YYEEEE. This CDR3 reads CASSLFGRGLYQETQYF. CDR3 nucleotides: TGTGCCAGCAGCTTGTTTGGGCGGGGGTTGTACCAAGAGACCCAGTACTTC.

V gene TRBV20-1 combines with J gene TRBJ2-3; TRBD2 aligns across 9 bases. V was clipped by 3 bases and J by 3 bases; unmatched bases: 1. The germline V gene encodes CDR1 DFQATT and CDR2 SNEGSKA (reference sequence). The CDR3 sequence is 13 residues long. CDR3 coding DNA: TGCAGTGCTAGTACTAGCGGGACAGATACGCAGTATTTT. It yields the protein CSASTSGTDTQYF.

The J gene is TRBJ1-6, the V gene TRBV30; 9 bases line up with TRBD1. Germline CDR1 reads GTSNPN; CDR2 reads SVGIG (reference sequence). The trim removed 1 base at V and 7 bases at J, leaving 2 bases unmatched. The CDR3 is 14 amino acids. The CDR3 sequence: CAWSEGQGNSPLHF. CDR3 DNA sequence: TGTGCCTGGAGTGAGGGACAGGGAAATTCACCCCTCCACTTT.

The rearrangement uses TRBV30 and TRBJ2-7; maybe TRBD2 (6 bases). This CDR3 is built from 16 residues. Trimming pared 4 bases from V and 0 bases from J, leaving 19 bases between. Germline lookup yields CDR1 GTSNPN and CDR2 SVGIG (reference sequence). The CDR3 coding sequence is TGTGCCTGGACCCGTTCAGGGACTCTCCGCTCCTACGAGCAGTACTTC. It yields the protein CAWTRSGTLRSYEQYF.

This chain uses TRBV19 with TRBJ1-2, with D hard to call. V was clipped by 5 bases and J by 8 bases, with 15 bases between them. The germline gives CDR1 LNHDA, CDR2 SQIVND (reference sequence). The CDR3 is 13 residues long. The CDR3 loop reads CASSVRGDWGYTF. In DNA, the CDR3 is TGTGCCAGTAGTGTCCGGGGAGACTGGGGCTACACCTTC.

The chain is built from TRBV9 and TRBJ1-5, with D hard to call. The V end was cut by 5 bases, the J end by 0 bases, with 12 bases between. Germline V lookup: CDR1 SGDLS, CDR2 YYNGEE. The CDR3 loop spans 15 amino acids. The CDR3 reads CASSATSNSNQPQHF. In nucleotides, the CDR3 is TGTGCCAGCAGTGCGACAAGCAATAGCAATCAGCCCCAGCATTTT. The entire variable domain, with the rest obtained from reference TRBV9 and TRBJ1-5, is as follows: DSGVTQTPKHLITATGQRVTLRCSPRSGDLSVYWYQQSLDQGLQFLIQYYNGEERAKGNILERFSAQQFPDLHSELNLSSLELGDSALYFCASSATSNSNQPQHFGDGTRLSIL.

CDR3 coding DNA: TGTGCCAGCAGCCCACGTCCGGGTCCCTACTCCTACGAGCAGTACTTC. Residues: CASSPRPGPYSYEQYF. V is TRBV9 and J is TRBJ2-7, with unresolved D. The CDR3 runs 16 residues. Trimming took 4 bases from V and 0 from J, leaving 17 bases between them. CDR1 SGDLS and CDR2 YYNGEE come from the germline V gene.

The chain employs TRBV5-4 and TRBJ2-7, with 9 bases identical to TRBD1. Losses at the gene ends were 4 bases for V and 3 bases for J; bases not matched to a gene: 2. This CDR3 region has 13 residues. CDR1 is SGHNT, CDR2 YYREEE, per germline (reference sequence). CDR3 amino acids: CASSRDRVYEQYF. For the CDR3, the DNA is TGTGCCAGCAGCAGGGACAGGGTCTACGAGCAGTACTTC.

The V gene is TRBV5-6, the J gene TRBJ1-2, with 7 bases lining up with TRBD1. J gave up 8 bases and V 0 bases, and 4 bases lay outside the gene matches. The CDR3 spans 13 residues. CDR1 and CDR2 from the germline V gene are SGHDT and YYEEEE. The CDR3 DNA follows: TGTGCCAGCAGCTTGGGACAGGGCAGCGGCTACACCTTC. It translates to CASSLGQGSGYTF.

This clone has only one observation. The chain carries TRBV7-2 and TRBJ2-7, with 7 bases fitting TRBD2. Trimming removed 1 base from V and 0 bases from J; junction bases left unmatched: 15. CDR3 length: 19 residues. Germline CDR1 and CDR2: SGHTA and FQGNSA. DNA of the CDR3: TGTGCCAGCAGCTTAGAGGTTCCTAGCGGCTACTCTTTCTCCTACGAGCAGTACTTC. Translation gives CASSLEVPSGYSFSYEQYF.

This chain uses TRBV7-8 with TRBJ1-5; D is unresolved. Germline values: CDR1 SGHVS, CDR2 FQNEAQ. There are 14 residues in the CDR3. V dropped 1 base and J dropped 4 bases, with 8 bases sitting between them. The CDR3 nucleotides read TGTGCCAGCAGCTTAGTTTCGGGGAATCAGCCCCAGCATTTT. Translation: CASSLVSGNQPQHF.

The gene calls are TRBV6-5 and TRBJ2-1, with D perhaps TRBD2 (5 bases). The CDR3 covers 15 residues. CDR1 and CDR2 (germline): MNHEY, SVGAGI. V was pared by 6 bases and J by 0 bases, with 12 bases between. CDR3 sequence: CASSPARVSYNEQFF. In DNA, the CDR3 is TGTGCCAGCAGCCCCGCGCGGGTCTCCTACAATGAGCAGTTCTTC.

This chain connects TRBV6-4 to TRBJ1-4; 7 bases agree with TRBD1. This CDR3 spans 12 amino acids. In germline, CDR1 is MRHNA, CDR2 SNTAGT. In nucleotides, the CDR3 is TGTGCAGCCGACAGGGTAGACGAAAAACTGTTTTTT. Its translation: CAADRVDEKLFF.

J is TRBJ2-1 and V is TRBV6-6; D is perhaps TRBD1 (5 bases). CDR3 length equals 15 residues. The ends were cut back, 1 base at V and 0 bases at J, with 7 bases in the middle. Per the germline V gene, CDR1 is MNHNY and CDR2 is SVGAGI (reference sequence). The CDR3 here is CASSYFDSSYNEQFF. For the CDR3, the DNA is TGTGCCAGCAGTTACTTCGACAGCTCCTACAATGAGCAGTTCTTC.

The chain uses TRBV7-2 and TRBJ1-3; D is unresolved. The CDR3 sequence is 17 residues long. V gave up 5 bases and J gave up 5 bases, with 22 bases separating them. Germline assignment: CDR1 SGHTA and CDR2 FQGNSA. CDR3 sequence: CASSPYGDGRQRNTIYF. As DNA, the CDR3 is TGTGCCAGCAGCCCTTATGGCGACGGTAGACAACGAAACACCATATATTTT.

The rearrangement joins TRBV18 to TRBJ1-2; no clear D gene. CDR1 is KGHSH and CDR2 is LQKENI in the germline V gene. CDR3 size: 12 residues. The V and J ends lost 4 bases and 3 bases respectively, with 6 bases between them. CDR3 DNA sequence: TGTGCCAGCTCACGAACAGACTATGGCTACACCTTC. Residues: CASSRTDYGYTF.

The CDR3 is CATSRDRDQPQHF. The CDR3 DNA follows: TGTGCCACCAGCAGAGATCGAGATCAGCCCCAGCATTTT. The rearrangement joins TRBV15 to TRBJ1-5, with D uncertain. The V and J ends lost 0 bases and 5 bases respectively, with 5 bases between them. The CDR3 has 13 amino acids. Germline lookup yields CDR1 LNHNV and CDR2 YYDKDF (reference sequence).